This TCR beta chain was captured in a study of blood T cell repertoires in COVID-19 (dated by TCRdb to about 2020). Regarding the study in general: The collaborator samples originated in the United States, Italy and Spain and spanned the acute and convalescent phases of COVID-19. The prospective study material was composed of cDNA or gDNA derived from T cells, B-cell-depleted T cells, or PBMCs. Deeply sampled blood TCRbeta repertoires from subjects exposed to, actively infected with, or recovered from COVID-19 were included in the dataset. A freely available public database, intended as a resource for researchers studying the immune response to SARS-CoV-2, is where the repertoires were released. Samples were obtained from the ongoing ImmuneRACE study (first 160 participants) and from about 1,300 subjects provided by 6 global collaborators. Sample metadata almost always included a de-identified subject ID, COVID-19 status, age in years and sex. Where available, HLA class I and class II types were obtained from metadata supplied by the sample provider rather than from assay-based typing. What the authors observed across the whole study: The amount of clinical and demographic metadata varied by source and participant and was provided uncurated.

A remark on this clone: This receptor's antigen is unknown. No base qualities exist here, and no much larger clone lies one base off it.

TCRbeta CDR3 regions were amplified from genomic DNA by means of the immunoSEQ Assay, a bias-controlled multiplex PCR. The paper's processing steps were these. The number of nucleated cells in each sample was estimated from the amplification of reference gene primers within the assay. To quantify the absolute abundance of each unique TCRbeta CDR3 rearrangement, sequence reads were collapsed and filtered. For each sample, productive Simpson clonality was calculated as the square root of Simpson's diversity index over productive rearrangements. The clones in this table, taken by TCRdb from immuneACCESS, are in-frame only. Not every clone is retained; where verified, under half of the shortfall comes from an unresolved V gene, and the cause of the rest is unknown. V, J and clone size reflect that table, while D and trimming were determined from the DNA. This sample comprises about 270,000 clones, roughly 85% of them detected only once. Of the sample, roughly a tenth is held by the ten largest clones.

CDR1 and CDR2 were assigned from the germline V gene (reference sequence) as DFQATT and SNEGSKA. The CDR3 holds 13 amino acids from the cysteine to the phenylalanine. The read is trimmed to its CDR3 DNA, 39 bases read in frame from base 1. V loses 3 bases of germline sequence and J loses 5 bases, and the interval between the two ends is 11 bases. Another Seattle source contributed samples from volunteer blood donors who had recovered from COVID-19. Each collaborating institution followed its own protocols to collect whole blood in K2EDTA tubes. For TCRbeta analysis, collaborators shipped samples in one of three forms: frozen whole blood, isolated PBMCs, or DNA extracted from either of those sample types.

This sequence uses TRBV20-1 and TRBJ2-1; the D gene cannot be named for sure. The TCR was taken from a woman in her fifties or sixties who had recovered from COVID-19. The sample consisted of peripheral blood. This receptor has the CDR3 CSASLRRDNEQFF. The nucleotide sequence reads as follows: TGCAGTGCTAGTTTGAGGCGTGACAATGAGCAGTTCTTC.